This TCR beta chain is drawn from a study of cytotoxic CD8 clonotypes in ibrutinib-treated CLL. Overall study results and limits: Against age-matched healthy donors, baseline clonality ran higher and tracked circulating CD8+ T-cell counts. Sampling times (in sustained-remission versus progressing patients) were not the same. Baseline levels were approached again at progression, after clonality had risen at ibrutinib response.

The CDR3 runs 14 residues. Germline CDR1 reads SGHTA; CDR2 reads FQGTGA. V gave up 2 bases and J gave up 0 bases, with 7 bases separating them. Details on this clone: Its target is unknown.

This table comes from immunoSEQ multiplex PCR, and its TCRdb copy is limited to in-frame clones, with some not included. The sample contains about 29,000 clones, roughly 76% of which appear only once. This clonotype was sampled from a human donor with chronic lymphocytic leukemia. Sequencing was performed on PBMCs, taken after 36 months of ibrutinib treatment. The chain is built from TRBV7-3 and TRBJ1-1, with D uncertain. The CDR3 nucleotides read TGTGCCAGCAGCTTACTCACAATGAACACTGAAGCTTTCTTT. Translation: CASSLLTMNTEAFF.